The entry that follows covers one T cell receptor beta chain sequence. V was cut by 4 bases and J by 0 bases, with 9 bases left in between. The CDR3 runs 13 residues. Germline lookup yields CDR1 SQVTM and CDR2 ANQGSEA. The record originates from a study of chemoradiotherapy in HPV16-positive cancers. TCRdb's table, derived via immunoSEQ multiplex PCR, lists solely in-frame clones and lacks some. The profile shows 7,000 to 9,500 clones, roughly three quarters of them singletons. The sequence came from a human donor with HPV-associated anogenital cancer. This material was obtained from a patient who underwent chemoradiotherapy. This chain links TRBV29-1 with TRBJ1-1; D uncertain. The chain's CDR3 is CSVAPDMNTEAFF. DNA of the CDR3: TGCAGCGTTGCTCCAGACATGAACACTGAAGCTTTCTTT.